The source of this T cell receptor beta chain is a study of somatic mutations in cytotoxic T cells in rheumatoid arthritis. Assay: immunoSEQ multiplex PCR; the TCRdb copy retains only in-frame clones and omits some. The profile shows 15,000 to 20,000 clones, about 80% of them singletons. The germline V gene has CDR1 MNHNY and CDR2 SVGAGI (reference sequence). The V end was cut by 2 bases, the J end by 4 bases, with 12 bases between. CDR3 length: 14 amino acids. This chain uses TRBV6-6 with TRBJ2-7; unclear D gene. Sequenced material: CD8+ T cells sorted from blood. The clonotype originates from an adult with rheumatoid arthritis. CDR3 sequence (DNA): TGTGCCAGCAGTTACGATGGAGCGATTTACGAGCAGTACTTC. The encoded protein is CASSYDGAIYEQYF.